This TCR beta chain is from a study of T cell repertoires in cytomegalovirus infection. In the study overall: CMV infection together with matching HLA type was indicated by public TCR beta signatures. General study results and limits: Identification of carriers of CMV plus the relevant HLA was achieved through cumulative public TCR beta family frequency. The response measured ex vivo was dominated by TCR beta clonotypes (HLA-C-restricted and CMV-specific).

One entry per CDR3 protein, called by TCRdb with MiXCR from the reads. The sample includes more than 650,000 distinct CDR3 sequences, roughly 36% seen only once; the top ten take 2.5% to 3%. With 4 bases clipped from V and 0 bases from J, the junction kept 8 bases outside the gene matches. This CDR3 is built from 17 residues. Germline CDR1 reads MDHEN; CDR2 reads SYDVKM. This clonotype was counted ten times or more. What it binds is unknown. This clonotype was sampled from a human donor in good health (CMV status not recorded). Some clones in this sample may be carry-over from other donors' samples. The chain recombines TRBV28 with TRBJ1-5, with 8 bases that match TRBD1. Input material: PBMCs. The chain's CDR3 is CASSSRDRGPSNQPQHF. In nucleotides, the CDR3 is TGTGCCAGCAGTTCCAGAGACAGGGGCCCTAGCAATCAGCCCCAGCATTTT.